A selection of T cell receptor beta chains follows, all from one sample in a study of T cell responses to AZD1222 COVID-19 vaccine. TCRdb's table, derived via immunoSEQ multiplex PCR, lists solely in-frame clones and lacks some. Of approximately 140,000 clones listed, 80% to 95% are singletons. Sequenced material: peripheral blood, taken on day 0 of MenACWY control vaccination. These receptors were collected from an adult in good health. Both conserved end residues are part of each CDR3. D genes are given only for firm matches.

j_gene,d_gene,v_gene,CDR3aa,CDR3nt
TRBJ2-5,TRBD1,TRBV2,CASRRGQGTETQYF,TGTGCCAGCAGACGTGGACAGGGTACGGAGACCCAGTACTTC
TRBJ1-6,TRBD1,TRBV2,CASSQGWDSVISSYNSPLHF,TGTGCCAGCAGTCAAGGGTGGGACAGCGTAATAAGCTCCTATAATTCACCCCTCCACTTT
TRBJ2-3,TRBD2,TRBV9,CASSVGLAGSRITDTQYF,TGTGCCAGCAGCGTAGGACTAGCGGGAAGCCGTATTACAGATACGCAGTATTTT
TRBJ2-1,TRBD2,TRBV15,CATSPGLVFDEQFF,TGTGCCACCAGCCCGGGACTAGTTTTCGATGAGCAGTTCTTC
TRBJ2-2,.,TRBV7-3,CASSLTENSNTGELFF,TGTGCCAGCAGCTTAACTGAAAACTCGAACACCGGGGAGCTGTTTTTT
TRBJ1-3,.,TRBV4-2,CASSQAGSSGNTIYF,TGTGCCAGCAGCCAGGCTGGAAGCTCTGGAAACACCATATATTTT
TRBJ1-4,.,TRBV6-5,CASRRQANEKLFF,TGTGCCAGCAGGCGACAAGCTAATGAAAAACTGTTTTTT
TRBJ2-2,TRBD2,TRBV7-9,CASSTRLAGRTGELFF,TGTGCCAGCAGCACGCGACTAGCGGGGCGCACCGGGGAGCTGTTTTTT
TRBJ2-1,.,TRBV6-1,CASSEGQEGYNEQFF,TGTGCCAGCAGTGAAGGCCAGGAGGGTTACAATGAGCAGTTCTTC
TRBJ2-5,.,TRBV28,CASSQGWETQYF,TGTGCCAGCAGCCAGGGTTGGGAGACCCAGTACTTC